This T cell receptor (beta chain) was identified during a study of T-cell reconstitution after alpha-beta-depleted transplantation in children (dated by TCRdb to the mid-2010s). For the wider study: Using TCR repertoire profiling, the study followed T-cell immune reconstitution in a quantitative way in children after TCRalphabeta/CD19-depleted allogeneic hematopoietic cell transplantation.

The library was made by PCR. Data came from an Illumina HiSeq 2500. TCR library preparation used molecular barcoding, with unique molecular identifiers applied to normalize quantification of the TCRbeta repertoire. Using fastp at Q25 and MiXCR, TCRdb reprocessed the public reads and kept productive beta chains. Rows with a matching CDR3 protein are joined into one entry that keeps the most common DNA and genes. This sample is represented by around 400,000 distinct CDR3 sequences; roughly a tenth of them were singletons. Approximately 5% of the sample comes from the top ten. The germline V gene (reference sequence) specifies DFQATT as CDR1 and SNEGSKA as CDR2. Inclusive of the bounding cysteine and phenylalanine, the CDR3 is 15 residues long. Left in the record is the CDR3 DNA by itself, 45 bases read in frame from the first base. The germline V and J ends show losses of 5 bases and 1 base respectively, and no gene match explains 11 bases of the junction.

Details on this clonotype: Its antigen is unknown. Within one base of it there is no much larger clone, and no base qualities were kept.

The sequenced sample was PBMCs from the stem cell graft donor, obtained from the stem cell graft. The V and J segments used are TRBV20-1 and TRBJ2-7; 7 bases in the junction line up with TRBD2. This receptor was taken from a human donor who donated a stem cell graft to a child with acute myeloid leukemia. The DNA reads TGCAGTGCTCACGCTGTAGCGGGTCTTTCCTACGAGCAGTACTTC. Protein translation: CSAHAVAGLSYEQYF.